This TCR beta chain was sequenced in a study of graft-versus-host responses after intestinal transplantation. Study outcomes and limitations: Some patients had graft-donor T cell macrochimerism. In their allografts, the ratios of graft-versus-host to host-versus-graft T cell clones were high.

The table lists this clone with a few counts. The antigen remains unidentified. Data came from immunoSEQ multiplex PCR; TCRdb stores just in-frame clones and leaves some out. The data show around 24,000 clones, approximately 78% seen once. Per germline, CDR1 SGHTA and CDR2 FQGNSA. V lost 5 bases to trimming and J lost 2 bases; unmatched junction nucleotides: 3. This CDR3 has 13 residues. Sequenced material: unstimulated CD8+ T cells sorted from spleen or lymph node cells, taken before transplant. This receptor was obtained from a human donor who was the organ donor for an intestinal transplant. V and J are TRBV7-2 and TRBJ2-7; TRBD1 aligns across 7 bases. CDR3 DNA sequence: TGTGCCAGCAGCCGGGACAGACCCTACGAGCAGTACTTC. Protein sequence: CASSRDRPYEQYF.